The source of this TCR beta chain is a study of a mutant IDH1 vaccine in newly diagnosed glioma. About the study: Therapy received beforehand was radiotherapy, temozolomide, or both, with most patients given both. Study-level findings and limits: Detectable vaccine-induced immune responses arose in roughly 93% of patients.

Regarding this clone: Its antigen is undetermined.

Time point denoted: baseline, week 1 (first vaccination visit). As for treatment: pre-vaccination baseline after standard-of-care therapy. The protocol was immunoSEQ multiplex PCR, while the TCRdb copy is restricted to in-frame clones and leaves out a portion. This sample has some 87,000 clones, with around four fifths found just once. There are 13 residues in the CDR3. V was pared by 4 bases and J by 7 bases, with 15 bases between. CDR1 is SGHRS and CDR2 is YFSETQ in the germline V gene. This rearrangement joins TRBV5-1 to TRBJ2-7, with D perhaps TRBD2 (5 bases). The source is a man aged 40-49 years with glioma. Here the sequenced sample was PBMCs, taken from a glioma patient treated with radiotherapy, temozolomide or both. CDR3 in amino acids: CASSPTATGEQYF. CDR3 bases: TGCGCCAGCAGCCCGACTGCTACGGGGGAGCAGTACTTC.